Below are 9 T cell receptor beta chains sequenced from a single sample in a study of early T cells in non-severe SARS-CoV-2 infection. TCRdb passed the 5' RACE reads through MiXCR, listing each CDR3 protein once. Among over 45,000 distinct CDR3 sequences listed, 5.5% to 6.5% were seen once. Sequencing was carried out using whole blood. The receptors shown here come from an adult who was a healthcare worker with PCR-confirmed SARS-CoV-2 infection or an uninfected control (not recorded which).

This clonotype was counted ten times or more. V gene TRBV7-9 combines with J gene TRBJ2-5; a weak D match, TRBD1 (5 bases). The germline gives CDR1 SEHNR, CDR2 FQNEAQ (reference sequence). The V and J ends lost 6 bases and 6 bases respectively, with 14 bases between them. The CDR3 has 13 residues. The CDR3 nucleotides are TGTGCCAGCAGGATACAGGTAGAGAAGACCCAGTACTTC. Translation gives CASRIQVEKTQYF. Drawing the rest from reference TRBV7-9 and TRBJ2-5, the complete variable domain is DTGVSQNPRHKITKRGQNVTFRCDPISEHNRLYWYRQTLGQGPEFLTYFQNEAQLEKSRLLSDRFSAERPKGSFSTLEIQRTEQGDSAMYLCASRIQVEKTQYFGPGTRLLVL.

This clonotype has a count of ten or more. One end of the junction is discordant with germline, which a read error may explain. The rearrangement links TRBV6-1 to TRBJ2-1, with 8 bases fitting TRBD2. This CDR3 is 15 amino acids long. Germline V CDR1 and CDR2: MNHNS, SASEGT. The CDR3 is CASREAGATYNEQFF. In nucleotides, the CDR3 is TGTGCCAGCAGGGAAGCGGGGGCCACCTACAATGAGCAGTTCTTC.

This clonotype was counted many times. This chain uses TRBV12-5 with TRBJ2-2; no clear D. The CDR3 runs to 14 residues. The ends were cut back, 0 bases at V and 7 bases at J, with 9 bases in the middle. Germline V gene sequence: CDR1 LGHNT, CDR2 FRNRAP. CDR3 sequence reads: CASGLVVPVGELFF. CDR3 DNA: TGTGCTAGTGGTTTGGTAGTTCCGGTCGGGGAGCTGTTTTTT.

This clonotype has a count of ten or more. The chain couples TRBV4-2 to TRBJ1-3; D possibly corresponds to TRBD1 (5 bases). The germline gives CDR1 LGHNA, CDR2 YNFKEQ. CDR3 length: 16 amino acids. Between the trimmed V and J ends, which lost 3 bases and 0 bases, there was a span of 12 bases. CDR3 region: CASSQTQVSSGNTIYF. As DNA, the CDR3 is TGTGCCAGCAGCCAGACACAGGTTAGCTCTGGAAACACCATATATTTT.

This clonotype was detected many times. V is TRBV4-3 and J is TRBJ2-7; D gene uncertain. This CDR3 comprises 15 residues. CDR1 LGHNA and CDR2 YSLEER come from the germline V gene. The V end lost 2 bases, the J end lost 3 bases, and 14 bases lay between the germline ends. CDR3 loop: CASSQHPAPDYEQYF. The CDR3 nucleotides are TGCGCCAGCAGCCAACATCCCGCGCCTGACTACGAGCAGTACTTC.

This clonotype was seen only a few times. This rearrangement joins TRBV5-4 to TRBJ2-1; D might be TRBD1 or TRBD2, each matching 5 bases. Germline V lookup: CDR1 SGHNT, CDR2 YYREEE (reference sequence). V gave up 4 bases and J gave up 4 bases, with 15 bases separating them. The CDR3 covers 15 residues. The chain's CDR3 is CASSRSGTGYNEQFF. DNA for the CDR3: TGTGCCAGCAGCCGGTCCGGGACCGGGTACAATGAGCAGTTCTTC.

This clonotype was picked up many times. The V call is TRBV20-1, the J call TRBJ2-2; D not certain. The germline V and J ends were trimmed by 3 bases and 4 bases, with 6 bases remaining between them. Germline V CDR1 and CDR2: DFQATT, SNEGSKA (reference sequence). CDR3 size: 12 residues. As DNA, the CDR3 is TGCAGTGCTAGGCGGAGCACCGGGGAGCTGTTTTTT. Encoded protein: CSARRSTGELFF.

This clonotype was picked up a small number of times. CDR3 sequence (DNA): TGTGCCAGCAGTTTAAAGGGGAACACCGGGGAGCTGTTTTTT. It codes for CASSLKGNTGELFF. The chain combines TRBV12-3 or TRBV12-4 with TRBJ2-2; D is unresolved. V shed 2 bases and J shed 1 base, with 5 bases lying between them. This CDR3 comprises 14 residues.

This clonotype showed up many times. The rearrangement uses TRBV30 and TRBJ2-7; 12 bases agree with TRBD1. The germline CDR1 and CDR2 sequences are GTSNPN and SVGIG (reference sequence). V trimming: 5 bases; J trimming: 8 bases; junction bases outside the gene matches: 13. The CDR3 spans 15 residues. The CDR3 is CAWGAGTGGGRKQYF. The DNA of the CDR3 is TGTGCCTGGGGGGCCGGGACAGGGGGCGGCCGAAAGCAGTACTTC.